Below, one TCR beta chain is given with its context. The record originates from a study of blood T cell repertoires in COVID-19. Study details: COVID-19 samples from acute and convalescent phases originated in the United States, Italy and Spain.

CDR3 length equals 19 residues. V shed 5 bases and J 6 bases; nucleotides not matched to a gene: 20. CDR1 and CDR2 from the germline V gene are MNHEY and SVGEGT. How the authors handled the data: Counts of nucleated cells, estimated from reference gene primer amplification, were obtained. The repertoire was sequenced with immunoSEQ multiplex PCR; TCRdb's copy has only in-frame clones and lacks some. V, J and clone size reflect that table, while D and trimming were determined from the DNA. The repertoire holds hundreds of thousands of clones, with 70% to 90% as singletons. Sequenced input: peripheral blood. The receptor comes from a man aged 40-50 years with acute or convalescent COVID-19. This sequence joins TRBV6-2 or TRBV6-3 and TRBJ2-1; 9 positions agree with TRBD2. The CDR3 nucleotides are TGTGCCAGCAGTAGATCGAAACACCCCGTAGCGGGAGTTTTCAATGAGCAGTTCTTC. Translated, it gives CASSRSKHPVAGVFNEQFF.